This T cell receptor beta chain came from a study of shared clonotypes between healthy human individuals. Study-wide context: CD8 memory received one plate per donor, CD8 naive two, CD4 memory three and CD4 naive three.

TCRdb's table, derived via immunoSEQ multiplex PCR, lists solely in-frame clones and lacks some. The sample carries millions of clones, about 92% recorded once. CD45RO negativity and positive selection for CCR7 defined naive CD8 cells, a population that excluded terminally differentiated effector memory CD45RA+ cells. Donors comprised only Caucasian adults living in Nashville, Tennessee. The sequenced sample was naive CD8+ T cells from PBMCs. The receptor comes from a man aged 18 to 29 in good health. Some clones in this sample may be carry-over from other donors' samples.

In DNA, the CDR3 is TGTGCCAGCAGCTTAGGATTTACTAGCGAGGGAGAGACCCAGTACTTC. Translating gives CASSLGFTSEGETQYF. This chain joins TRBV11-2 and TRBJ2-5; 7 positions match TRBD2. CDR1 SGHAT and CDR2 FQNNGV come from the germline V gene. The CDR3 contains 16 residues. Unmatched junction bases numbered 9, after V lost 1 base and J lost 4 bases. The whole variable domain, remainder taken from reference TRBV11-2 and TRBJ2-5, is EAGVAQSPRYKIIEKRQSVAFWCNPISGHATLYWYQQILGQGPKLLIQFQNNGVVDDSQLPKDRFSAERLKGVDSTLKIQPAKLEDSAVYLCASSLGFTSEGETQYFGPGTRLLVL.